The clone carrying this TCR beta chain was counted a few times. Its specificity is unknown. The data are from a study of cytomegalovirus exposure and HLA in healthy donors. Trimming stripped 2 bases from V and 0 bases from J, with 26 bases between. The length of the CDR3 is 21 residues. Germline assignment: CDR1 SNHLY and CDR2 FYNNEI. It was with 60 Vbeta and 13 Jbeta primers that the PCR ran. TCRdb keeps only in-frame clones here, not all; method: immunoSEQ multiplex PCR. The sample shows 130,000 or so clones, roughly 70% of them seen only once. Study-wide results and limits: With further analysis later on, most CMV-associated TCR beta chains appeared HLA-restricted. Cytomegalovirus-associated TCR beta chains were listed, numbering over 150. 87-base-pair reads could not separate some V segments, including TRBV6-2 and TRBV6-3.

The chain uses TRBV2 and TRBJ1-5, with D perhaps TRBD1 (6 bases). The receptor was derived from a woman aged 40-49 years in good health and CMV-seropositive. The material sequenced was PBMCs. The CDR3 here is CASSESRPGWGGGYSNQPQHF. CDR3 in DNA: TGTGCCAGCAGTGAATCGAGGCCCGGGTGGGGAGGGGGGTATAGCAATCAGCCCCAGCATTTT.